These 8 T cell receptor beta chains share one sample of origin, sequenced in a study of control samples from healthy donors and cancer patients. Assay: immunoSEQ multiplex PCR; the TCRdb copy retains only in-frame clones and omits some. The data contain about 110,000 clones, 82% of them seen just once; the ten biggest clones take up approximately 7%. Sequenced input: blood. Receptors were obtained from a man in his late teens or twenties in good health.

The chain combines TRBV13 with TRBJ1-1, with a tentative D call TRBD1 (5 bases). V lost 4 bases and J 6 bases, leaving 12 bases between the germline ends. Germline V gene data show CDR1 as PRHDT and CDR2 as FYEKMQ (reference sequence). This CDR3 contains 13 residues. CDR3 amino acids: CASSSLRESEAFF. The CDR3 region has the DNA TGTGCCAGCAGCTCCCTCAGGGAATCTGAAGCTTTCTTT.

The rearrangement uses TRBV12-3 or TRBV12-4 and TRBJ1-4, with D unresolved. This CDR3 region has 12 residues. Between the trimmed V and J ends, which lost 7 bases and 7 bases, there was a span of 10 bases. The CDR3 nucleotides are TGTGCCAGCACCGTCGACCTTGAAAAACTGTTTTTT. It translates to CASTVDLEKLFF.

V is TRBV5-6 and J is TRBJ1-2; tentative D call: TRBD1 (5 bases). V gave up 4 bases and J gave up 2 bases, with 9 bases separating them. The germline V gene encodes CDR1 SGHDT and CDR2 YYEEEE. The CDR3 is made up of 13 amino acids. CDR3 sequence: CASSRGENYGYTF. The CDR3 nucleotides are TGTGCCAGCAGCAGGGGAGAAAACTATGGCTACACCTTC. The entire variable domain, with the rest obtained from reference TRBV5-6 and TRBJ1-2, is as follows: DAGVTQSPTHLIKTRGQQVTLRCSPKSGHDTVSWYQQALGQGPQFIFQYYEEEERQRGNFPDRFSGHQFPNYSSELNVNALLLGDSALYLCASSRGENYGYTFGSGTRLTVV.

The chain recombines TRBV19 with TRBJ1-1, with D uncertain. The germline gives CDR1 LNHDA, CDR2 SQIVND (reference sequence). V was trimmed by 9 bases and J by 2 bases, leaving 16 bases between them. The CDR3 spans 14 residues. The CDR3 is CASKTPGLNTEAFF. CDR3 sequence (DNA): TGTGCCAGCAAGACTCCAGGCCTCAACACTGAAGCTTTCTTT.

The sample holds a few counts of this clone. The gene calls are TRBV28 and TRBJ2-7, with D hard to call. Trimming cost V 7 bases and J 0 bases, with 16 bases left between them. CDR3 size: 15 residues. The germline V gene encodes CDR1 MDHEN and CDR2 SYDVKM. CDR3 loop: CASTPFLANSYEQYF. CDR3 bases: TGTGCCAGCACCCCCTTCCTCGCAAACTCCTACGAGCAGTACTTC.

In DNA, the CDR3 is TGTGCCAGTAGTTTCGACAGGGTCAACACCGGGGAGCTGTTTTTT. Protein sequence: CASSFDRVNTGELFF. V gene TRBV19 combines with J gene TRBJ2-2; 7 bases fit TRBD1. Germline CDR1 LNHDA, CDR2 SQIVND (reference sequence). This CDR3 is 15 amino acids long. The trim removed 5 bases at V and 2 bases at J, leaving 5 bases unmatched.

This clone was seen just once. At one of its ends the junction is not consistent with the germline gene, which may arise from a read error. In DNA form, the CDR3 reads TGTGCTAGCAGTTGGACCGGGGCCTCTGGAAACACCATATATTTT. Its protein is CASSWTGASGNTIYF. The chain recombines TRBV6-6 with TRBJ1-3, with D possibly matching TRBD1 (5 bases). This CDR3 is built from 15 residues. Germline V gene lookup returns CDR1 MNHNY and CDR2 SVGAGI (reference sequence).

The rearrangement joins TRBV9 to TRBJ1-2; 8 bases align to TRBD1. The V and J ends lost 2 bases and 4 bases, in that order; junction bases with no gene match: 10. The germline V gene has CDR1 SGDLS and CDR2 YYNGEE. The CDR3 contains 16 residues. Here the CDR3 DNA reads TGTGCCAGCAGCGTCGGGACAGGCCTCCCATCCTATGGCTACACCTTC. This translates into CASSVGTGLPSYGYTF.